The 26 T cell receptor beta chains below come from one sample, sequenced in a study of shared clonotypes between healthy human individuals. Clones were read by immunoSEQ multiplex PCR, and TCRdb kept only the in-frame ones, dropping some. Of about 1.5 million clones in the sample, 95% to 99% were seen once. Sequenced input: naive CD4+ T cells sorted from blood. Noted subset: CD45RA+ positively selected. The source is a man aged 25 to 40 in good health.

This clone is a singleton in its sample. The chain combines TRBV5-1 with TRBJ2-5; TRBD1 agrees at 7 bases. Germline V CDR1 and CDR2: SGHRS, YFSETQ. Trimming cost V 0 bases and J 1 base; bases outside gene matches: 9. There are 17 residues in the CDR3. The CDR3 reads CASSLGLQGRAQETQYF. The CDR3 coding sequence is TGCGCCAGCAGCTTGGGATTACAGGGGCGGGCCCAAGAGACCCAGTACTTC. The complete variable domain, with remaining parts taken from reference TRBV5-1 and TRBJ2-5, reads KAGVTQTPRYLIKTRGQQVTLSCSPISGHRSVSWYQQTPGQGLQFLFEYFSETQRNKGNFPGRFSGRQFSNSRSEMNVSTLELGDSALYLCASSLGLQGRAQETQYFGPGTRLLVL.

V usage is TRBV25-1 and J usage is TRBJ2-1; D is unclear. The CDR3 spans 18 residues. V was shortened by 3 bases and J by 3 bases, with 21 bases between the two germline ends. Germline V gene data show CDR1 as MGHDK and CDR2 as SYGVNS. CDR3 nucleotides: TGTGCCAGCAGTGATGTCGCCATGGTCACATCAGGCTACAATGAGCAGTTCTTC. Translated: CASSDVAMVTSGYNEQFF.

Comments on this clone: The same CDR3 also results from other DNA sequences found in this sample. The chain carries TRBV28 and TRBJ1-1; D is ambiguous. Germline assignment: CDR1 MDHEN and CDR2 SYDVKM. Trimming removed 2 bases at V and 2 bases at J, with 3 bases between. The CDR3 is 12 amino acids. CDR3 in amino acids: CASSLLNTEAFF. The CDR3 DNA is TGTGCCAGCAGTTTACTAAACACTGAAGCTTTCTTT. The full variable domain, in which reference TRBV28 and TRBJ1-1 provide the parts outside the CDR3, is DVKVTQSSRYLVKRTGEKVFLECVQDMDHENMFWYRQDPGLGLRLIYFSYDVKMKEKGDIPEGYSVSREKKERFSLILESASTNQTSMYLCASSLLNTEAFFGQGTRLTVV.

The rearrangement uses TRBV11-1 and TRBJ2-2; 8 nucleotides agree with TRBD2. The CDR3 has 16 amino acids. Germline V gene data show CDR1 as SGHAT and CDR2 as FQDESV (reference sequence). Unmatched junction bases numbered 7, after V lost 4 bases and J lost 3 bases. This CDR3 reads CASSSYSGKDTGELFF. Written as DNA, the CDR3 is TGTGCCAGCAGCTCTTATAGCGGGAAGGACACCGGGGAGCTGTTTTTT.

The chain uses TRBV7-2 and TRBJ2-2, with TRBD2 matching 9 bases. The CDR3 has 16 residues. V lost 4 bases to trimming and J lost 3 bases; unmatched junction nucleotides: 6. Germline CDR1 SGHTA, CDR2 FQGNSA. CDR3 protein: CASSSPLAGYTGELFF. The CDR3 DNA is TGTGCCAGCAGCTCGCCACTAGCGGGCTACACCGGGGAGCTGTTTTTT.

The rearrangement links TRBV28 to TRBJ1-5; tentatively, D is TRBD1 (5 bases). The germline gives CDR1 MDHEN, CDR2 SYDVKM. The CDR3 consists of 15 residues. V lost 3 bases, J lost 7 bases, and 16 bases lay in between. Written as DNA, the CDR3 is TGTGCCAGCAGTTTCATTCAGGGAACGCCGCAGCCCCAGCATTTT. Translating gives CASSFIQGTPQPQHF.

This CDR3 reads CASSDRTSGYNEQFF. The CDR3 DNA reads as TGTGCCAGCAGTGACAGAACTAGCGGCTACAATGAGCAGTTCTTC. This chain uses TRBV6-4 with TRBJ2-1; 8 positions match TRBD2. This CDR3 has 15 residues. V lost 2 bases and J lost 3; bases outside the gene matches: 3. Germline V gene sequence: CDR1 MRHNA, CDR2 SNTAGT.

This rearrangement joins TRBV4-2 to TRBJ1-4; the D gene is possibly TRBD1 (6 bases). Germline CDR1 and CDR2: LGHNA and YNFKEQ. The CDR3 is 16 amino acids. The ends were cut back, 4 bases at V and 4 bases at J, with 16 bases in the middle. CDR3 DNA: TGTGCCAGCAGCCTTGGCTCACAGGGTCGTAATGAAAAACTGTTTTTT. Its protein is CASSLGSQGRNEKLFF.

The chain carries TRBV28 and TRBJ2-7; the D gene is possibly TRBD1 (5 bases). CDR1 and CDR2 (germline): MDHEN, SYDVKM. Between the trimmed V and J ends, which lost 7 bases and 3 bases, there was a span of 22 bases. This CDR3 spans 16 amino acids. The CDR3 DNA reads as TGTGCCAGCACCTTGGACATAGGGGCGTCATACTACGAGCAGTACTTC. Protein sequence: CASTLDIGASYYEQYF.

The V call is TRBV5-5, the J call TRBJ2-4, with D perhaps matching TRBD1 (6 bases). Per the germline V gene, CDR1 is SGHKS and CDR2 is YYEKEE (reference sequence). Trimming cost V 4 bases and J 3 bases, with 17 bases left between them. This CDR3 spans 16 amino acids. The CDR3 DNA sequence: TGTGCCAGCAGCATTCTTACAGGGTTTGACAAAAACATTCAGTACTTC. Translation: CASSILTGFDKNIQYF.

A word on this clone: This sample includes further DNA sequences coding for the same CDR3. The rearrangement links TRBV9 to TRBJ2-7; D may be TRBD1 or TRBD2 (6 bases each). The length of the CDR3 is 14 residues. With 4 bases removed from V and 1 base from J, the gap between germline ends came to 12 bases. Germline values: CDR1 SGDLS, CDR2 YYNGEE. The CDR3 DNA follows: TGTGCCAGCAGCCCGACGGGGGCATCCTACGAGCAGTACTTC. Its translation is CASSPTGASYEQYF.

CDR3 residues: CASSLGSTNEQFF. The CDR3, as DNA: TGCGCCAGCAGCTTGGGTTCCACCAATGAGCAGTTCTTC. The chain employs TRBV5-1 and TRBJ2-1, with D unresolved. The CDR3 consists of 13 residues. In germline, CDR1 is SGHRS, CDR2 YFSETQ. V shed 0 bases and J shed 6 bases, with 7 bases lying between them.

The chain joins TRBV28 to TRBJ1-3; D not certain. The germline CDR1 and CDR2 sequences are MDHEN and SYDVKM. The CDR3 runs to 16 residues. V lost 5 bases, J lost 0 bases, and 14 bases lay in between. The CDR3 loop is CASSGLIANSGNTIYF. CDR3 sequence (DNA): TGTGCCAGCAGTGGCCTAATAGCCAACTCTGGAAACACCATATATTTT.

The rearrangement joins TRBV7-8 to TRBJ2-3; D is tentatively TRBD1 or TRBD2 (5 bases each). The CDR3 runs to 13 residues. Trimming removed 4 bases at V and 4 bases at J, with 9 bases between. Germline V gene lookup returns CDR1 SGHVS and CDR2 FQNEAQ. The CDR3 sequence is CASSSLGADTQYF. The CDR3 bases are TGTGCCAGCAGCTCCTTGGGGGCAGATACGCAGTATTTT.

Details on this clone: Distinct nucleotide sequences in the sample also encode this CDR3. The chain couples TRBV5-4 to TRBJ2-7, with 12 bases fitting TRBD2. After removal of 3 bases from V and 1 base from J, the junction contained 2 bases not matched to a gene. This CDR3 spans 15 amino acids. CDR1 SGHNT and CDR2 YYREEE come from the germline V gene (reference sequence). The CDR3 loop reads CASSSGTSGSYEQYF. The CDR3, as DNA: TGTGCCAGCAGCTCCGGGACTAGCGGGTCCTACGAGCAGTACTTC.

The rearrangement joins TRBV12-5 to TRBJ2-1; TRBD2 matches 13 bases. The CDR3 length is 18 residues. V trimming: 6 bases; J trimming: 4 bases; junction bases outside the gene matches: 12. Germline CDR1 and CDR2: LGHNT and FRNRAP. For the CDR3, the DNA is TGTGCTAGTGGCCTTTTCGGACTAGCGGGAGACGGGTACAATGAGCAGTTCTTC. This codes for CASGLFGLAGDGYNEQFF.

The V call is TRBV28, the J call TRBJ2-7; 9 bases line up with TRBD1. The CDR3 runs 20 residues. V lost 5 bases to trimming and J lost 2 bases; unmatched junction nucleotides: 22. CDR1 is MDHEN, CDR2 SYDVKM, per germline. The CDR3 loop is CASSPFGRTGVPPFAYEQYF. CDR3 sequence (DNA): TGTGCCAGCAGTCCCTTCGGGCGGACAGGGGTACCCCCATTCGCCTACGAGCAGTACTTC.

V is TRBV14 and J is TRBJ2-5; D possibly corresponds to TRBD2 (6 bases). Trimming cost V 1 base and J 1 base, with 16 bases left between them. The CDR3 contains 17 residues. CDR1 is SGHDN, CDR2 FVKESK, per germline. The CDR3 bases are TGTGCCAGCAGCCAAGTTCGGGAGTTCCGGCCCCAAGAGACCCAGTACTTC. This codes for CASSQVREFRPQETQYF.

V and J are TRBV30 and TRBJ2-5; TRBD2 matches 8 bases. The germline V gene has CDR1 GTSNPN and CDR2 SVGIG (reference sequence). With 3 bases clipped from V and 2 bases from J, the junction kept 2 bases outside the gene matches. The CDR3 has 13 residues. CDR3 sequence reads: CAWSGGDQETQYF. Written as DNA, the CDR3 is TGTGCCTGGAGCGGGGGGGATCAAGAGACCCAGTACTTC.

The rearrangement joins TRBV27 to TRBJ2-7; D is undetermined. CDR3 length equals 14 residues. V lost 3 bases to trimming and J lost 2 bases, with 11 bases between them. CDR1 is MNHEY, CDR2 SMNVEV, per germline (reference sequence). The CDR3 reads CASSFFSSTYEQYF. The CDR3 coding sequence is TGTGCCAGCAGTTTCTTTTCTAGTACCTACGAGCAGTACTTC.

The chain employs TRBV5-1 and TRBJ2-1, with 8 bases matching TRBD1. This CDR3 spans 17 amino acids. After removal of 3 bases from V and 13 bases from J, the junction contained 21 bases not matched to a gene. The V gene's germline CDR1 is SGHRS and CDR2 YFSETQ. CDR3: CASSSAFLDRVGLAQFF. The CDR3 DNA sequence: TGCGCCAGCAGCTCAGCCTTCCTGGACAGGGTAGGACTCGCCCAGTTCTTC.

A single count supports this clone. The chain uses TRBV4-3 and TRBJ1-2, with a tentative D call TRBD1 (5 bases). Per germline, CDR1 LGHNA and CDR2 YSLEER. The V end lost 1 base, the J end lost 4 bases, and 25 bases lay between the germline ends. The CDR3 totals 19 residues. The CDR3 DNA follows: TGCGCCAGCAGCCAAGTCTTCGGGGGAGGGGTAGGTTTGAGCTATGGCTACACCTTC. Translation: CASSQVFGGGVGLSYGYTF.

The rearrangement links TRBV7-7 to TRBJ2-1; 7 bases align to TRBD2. J lost 5 bases, V lost 5 bases, and 3 bases had no gene match. This CDR3 has 13 amino acids. Germline CDR1 is SSHAT and CDR2 is FNYEAQ (reference sequence). CDR3 coding DNA: TGTGCCAGCAGCCCGGGACTAAACAATGAGCAGTTCTTC. Its protein is CASSPGLNNEQFF.

Concerning this clone itself: Different DNA sequences within this sample yield the same CDR3. The V and J genes are TRBV28 and TRBJ2-1; no clear D gene. Trimming left V 2 bases short and J 3 bases short, with 2 bases between. The CDR3 consists of 12 residues. CDR1 and CDR2 (germline): MDHEN, SYDVKM. As DNA, the CDR3 is TGTGCCAGCAGTTTACTCTACAATGAGCAGTTCTTC. Translated: CASSLLYNEQFF.

V is TRBV15 and J is TRBJ1-2; no firm D call. Trimming took 0 bases from V and 6 from J, leaving 11 bases between them. This CDR3 comprises 14 residues. The germline CDR1 and CDR2 sequences are LNHNV and YYDKDF (reference sequence). CDR3 DNA sequence: TGTGCCACCAGCAGAGAACGGGGTCTGGATGGCTACACCTTC. This encodes CATSRERGLDGYTF.

The chain recombines TRBV7-9 with TRBJ1-5; D possibly corresponds to TRBD1 (6 bases). V was shortened by 7 bases and J by 8 bases, with 15 bases between the two germline ends. Germline assignment: CDR1 SEHNR and CDR2 FQNEAQ (reference sequence). The CDR3 spans 13 residues. The CDR3 coding sequence is TGTGCCAGCACCGCAGGGGTTTGGGAGCCCCAGCATTTT. Residues: CASTAGVWEPQHF.